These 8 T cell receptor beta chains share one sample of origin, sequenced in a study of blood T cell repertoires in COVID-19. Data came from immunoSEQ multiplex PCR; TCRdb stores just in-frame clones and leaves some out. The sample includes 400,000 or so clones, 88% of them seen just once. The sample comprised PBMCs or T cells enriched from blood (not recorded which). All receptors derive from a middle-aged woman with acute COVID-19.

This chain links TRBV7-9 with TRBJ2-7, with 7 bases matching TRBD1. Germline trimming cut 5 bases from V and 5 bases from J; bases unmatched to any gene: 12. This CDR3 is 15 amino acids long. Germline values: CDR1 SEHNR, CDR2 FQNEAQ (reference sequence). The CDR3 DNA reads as TGTGCCAGCAGCCCCAGACAGGGAGAATTTCACGAGCAGTACTTC. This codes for CASSPRQGEFHEQYF.

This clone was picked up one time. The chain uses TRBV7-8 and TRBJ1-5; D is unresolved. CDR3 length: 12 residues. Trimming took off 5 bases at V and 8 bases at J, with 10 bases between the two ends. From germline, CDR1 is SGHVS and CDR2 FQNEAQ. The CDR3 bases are TGTGCCAGCAGCCCGACCGAGGAGCCCCAGCATTTT. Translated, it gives CASSPTEEPQHF.

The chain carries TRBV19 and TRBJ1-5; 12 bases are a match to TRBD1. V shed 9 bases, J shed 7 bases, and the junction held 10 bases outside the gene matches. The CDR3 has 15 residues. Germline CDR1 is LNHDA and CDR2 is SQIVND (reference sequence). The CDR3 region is CASEGGQGARQPQHF. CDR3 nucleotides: TGTGCCAGCGAAGGGGGACAGGGGGCTCGCCAGCCCCAGCATTTT.

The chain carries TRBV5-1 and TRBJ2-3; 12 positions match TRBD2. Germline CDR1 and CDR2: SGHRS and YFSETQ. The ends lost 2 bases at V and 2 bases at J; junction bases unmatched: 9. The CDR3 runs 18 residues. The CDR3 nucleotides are TGCGCCAGCAGCTTTGCGGCTAGCGGGGGGGCCAACACAGATACGCAGTATTTT. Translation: CASSFAASGGANTDTQYF. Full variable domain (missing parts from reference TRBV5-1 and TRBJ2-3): KAGVTQTPRYLIKTRGQQVTLSCSPISGHRSVSWYQQTPGQGLQFLFEYFSETQRNKGNFPGRFSGRQFSNSRSEMNVSTLELGDSALYLCASSFAASGGANTDTQYFGPGTRLTVL.

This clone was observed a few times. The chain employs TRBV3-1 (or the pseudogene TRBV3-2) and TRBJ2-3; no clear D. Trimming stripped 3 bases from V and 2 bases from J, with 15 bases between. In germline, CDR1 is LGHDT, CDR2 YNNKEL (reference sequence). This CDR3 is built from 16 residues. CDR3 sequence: CASSQGSARPTDTQYF. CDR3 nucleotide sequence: TGTGCCAGCAGCCAGGGCTCAGCCCGCCCCACAGATACGCAGTATTTT.

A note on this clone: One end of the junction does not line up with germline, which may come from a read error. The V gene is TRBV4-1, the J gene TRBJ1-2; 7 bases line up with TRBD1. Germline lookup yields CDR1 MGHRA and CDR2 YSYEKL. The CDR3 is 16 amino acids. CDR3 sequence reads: CASRQDGTVGGYGYTF. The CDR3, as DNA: TGCGCCAGCAGGCAAGACGGGACAGTTGGAGGCTATGGCTACACCTTC.

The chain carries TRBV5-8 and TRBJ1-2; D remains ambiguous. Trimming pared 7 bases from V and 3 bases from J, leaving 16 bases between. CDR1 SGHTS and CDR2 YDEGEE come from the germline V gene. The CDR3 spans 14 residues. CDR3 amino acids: CASREGRRDYGYTF. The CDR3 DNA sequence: TGTGCCAGCCGAGAGGGTCGGCGCGACTATGGCTACACCTTC.

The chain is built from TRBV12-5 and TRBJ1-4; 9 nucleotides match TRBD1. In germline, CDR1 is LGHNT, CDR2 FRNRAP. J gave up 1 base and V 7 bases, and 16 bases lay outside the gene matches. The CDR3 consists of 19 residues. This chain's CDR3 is CASVLAPTGGIITNEKLFF. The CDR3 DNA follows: TGTGCTAGTGTCCTAGCGCCGACAGGGGGAATAATAACTAATGAAAAACTGTTTTTT.